This record covers a single T cell receptor (beta chain). Per the authors' pipeline: Amplifying reference gene primers gave estimates of nucleated cell counts. Repertoires were generated with immunoSEQ multiplex PCR, while TCRdb's copy carries only in-frame clones and drops some. That table supplies the V and J calls and clone size; D and trimming were determined from the DNA. Here the sample spans about 40,000 clones, approximately 85% being singletons. The data stem from a study of blood T cell repertoires in COVID-19. Germline V gene data show CDR1 as LGHNT and CDR2 as FRNRAP. With 1 base clipped from V and 10 bases from J, the junction kept 7 bases outside the gene matches. The length of the CDR3 is 15 residues.

Material for sequencing was peripheral blood. The rearrangement links TRBV12-5 to TRBJ1-6, with 7 positions matching TRBD1. This TCR came from a human donor in a cohort sampled during active COVID-19. CDR3 in DNA: TGTGCTAGTGGTTTGGGGGGCCCCAGGGGGTCACCCCTCCACTTT. This sequence encodes CASGLGGPRGSPLHF.